Below, 10 T cell receptor beta chains from the same sample are listed, as sequenced in a study of T cells in Graves' hyperthyroidism and ophthalmopathy. RNA transcripts served as the template for amplifying TCR beta CDR3 regions. Using the HTBI primer set, a first-round RT-PCR was run on the TCR CDR3. A single record per CDR3 protein comes from TCRdb applying MiXCR to the multiplex PCR reads. The table lists over 250,000 distinct CDR3 sequences, roughly an eighth of them singletons. Sample: blood. These receptors came from a woman between 40 and 50 years old with Graves' ophthalmopathy.

This clonotype has a handful of counts. This chain connects TRBV7-9 to TRBJ2-4; D ambiguous. Between the trimmed V and J ends, which lost 1 base and 9 bases, there was a span of 10 bases. CDR1 is SEHNR and CDR2 is FQNEAQ in the germline V gene (reference sequence). CDR3 length: 13 residues. In DNA, the CDR3 is TGTGCCAGCAGCTTAGATTTGATGCCCATTCAGTACTTC. Translated, it gives CASSLDLMPIQYF.

The table lists this clonotype with many counts. CDR3 DNA sequence: TGTGCCAGCAGCGTTACTGTTGAGGGCTCTGGAAACACCATATATTTT. Amino acid sequence: CASSVTVEGSGNTIYF. V usage is TRBV7-8 and J usage is TRBJ1-3; D not certain. Germline CDR1 is SGHVS and CDR2 is FQNEAQ. The length of the CDR3 is 16 residues. V was shortened by 5 bases and J by 0 bases, with 14 bases between the two germline ends. The full variable domain, with the rest looked up from reference TRBV7-8 and TRBJ1-3, is GAGVSQSPRYKVAKRGQDVALRCDPISGHVSLFWYQQALGQGPEFLTYFQNEAQLDKSGLPSDRFFAERPEGSVSTLKIQRTQQEDSAVYLCASSVTVEGSGNTIYFGEGSWLTVV.

The CDR3 sequence: CASSQEGTLAKNIQYF. DNA for the CDR3: TGCGCCAGCAGCCAAGAAGGGACACTAGCCAAAAACATTCAGTACTTC. The V call is TRBV4-1, the J call TRBJ2-4; TRBD1 might be the D (6 bases). Germline values: CDR1 MGHRA, CDR2 YSYEKL. This CDR3 comprises 16 residues. V gave up 0 bases and J gave up 0 bases, with 9 bases separating them.

The rearrangement joins TRBV5-5 to TRBJ2-5; TRBD1 is a possible D gene (6 bases). Germline V lookup: CDR1 SGHKS, CDR2 YYEKEE (reference sequence). This CDR3 is 14 amino acids long. V lost 4 bases and J 2 bases, leaving 12 bases between the germline ends. The CDR3 sequence is CASSKPGQQETQYF. The CDR3 DNA reads TGTGCCAGCAGCAAGCCCGGACAGCAAGAGACCCAGTACTTC.

The chain recombines TRBV20-1 with TRBJ2-2, with D maybe TRBD1 (5 bases). The germline gives CDR1 DFQATT, CDR2 SNEGSKA (reference sequence). V was trimmed by 3 bases and J by 5 bases, leaving 13 bases between them. The CDR3 loop spans 14 amino acids. The CDR3 nucleotides are TGCAGTGCTAGGAGGCCTGGGGCAACCGGGGAGCTGTTTTTT. Encoded protein: CSARRPGATGELFF.

This clonotype was picked up many times. The CDR3 DNA reads TGTGCCAGCAGTTTCCGGACAGCCACAGATACGCAGTATTTT. Protein sequence: CASSFRTATDTQYF. This chain links TRBV12-3 or TRBV12-4 with TRBJ2-3; weak D call: TRBD1 (6 bases). Trimming took 3 bases from V and 2 from J, leaving 9 bases between them. The CDR3 length is 14 residues.

The chain's CDR3 is CASSHLGSRDGYTF. The CDR3 nucleotides are TGCGCCAGCAGCCACTTGGGGTCCCGGGACGGCTACACCTTC. The chain combines TRBV4-1 with TRBJ1-2; D is possibly TRBD1 (5 bases). CDR3 length: 14 amino acids. Germline assignment: CDR1 MGHRA and CDR2 YSYEKL. Between the trimmed V and J ends, which lost 3 bases and 8 bases, there was a span of 16 bases.

The chain uses TRBV24-1 and TRBJ2-2, with D possibly being TRBD2 (6 bases). The CDR3 contains 15 residues. Per the germline V gene, CDR1 is KGHDR and CDR2 is SFDVKD. V was trimmed by 7 bases and J by 5 bases, leaving 16 bases between them. The CDR3 region has the DNA TGTGCCACCAGAAGTAGCGGTTTGGAAACCGGGGAGCTGTTTTTT. It encodes CATRSSGLETGELFF.

This clonotype was detected a few times. J is TRBJ2-5 and V is TRBV18; tentative D call: TRBD1 (6 bases). The germline V gene has CDR1 KGHSH and CDR2 LQKENI. This CDR3 contains 15 residues. The V end was cut by 6 bases, the J end by 1 base, with 15 bases between. CDR3 in amino acids: CASSPYRVPQETQYF. As DNA, the CDR3 is TGTGCCAGCTCGCCCTACAGGGTGCCCCAAGAGACCCAGTACTTC. The whole variable domain, remainder taken from reference TRBV18 and TRBJ2-5, is NAGVMQNPRHLVRRRGQEARLRCSPMKGHSHVYWYRQLPEEGLKFMVYLQKENIIDESGMPKERFSAEFPKEGPSILRIQQVVRGDSAAYFCASSPYRVPQETQYFGPGTRLLVL.

This clonotype was observed at least ten times. The V call is TRBV2, the J call TRBJ2-1; possible D gene TRBD2, 6 bases. The CDR3 length is 13 residues. CDR1 is SNHLY, CDR2 FYNNEI, per germline. With 4 bases removed from V and 6 bases from J, the gap between germline ends came to 10 bases. This CDR3 reads CASSVLASNEQFF. The DNA for the CDR3 is TGTGCCAGCAGTGTACTAGCCTCCAATGAGCAGTTCTTC.